Following are 22 T cell receptor beta chains from one sample sequenced in a study of CD8 T cells in ankylosing spondylitis. TCRdb redid the calling of the 5' RACE reads with MiXCR, one entry per CDR3 protein. The table lists hundreds of thousands of distinct CDR3 sequences, roughly a third of them singletons. Material: blood, either unsorted or a sorted T cell fraction (not recorded which). The receptors were sampled from a male donor with ankylosing spondylitis or in good health (not recorded which).

This clonotype was detected a few times. The chain has TRBV20-1 and TRBJ2-1; weak D call: TRBD1 (5 bases). Germline CDR1 is DFQATT and CDR2 is SNEGSKA (reference sequence). Trimming cost V 1 base and J 10 bases, with 23 bases left between them. This CDR3 is built from 16 residues. Here the CDR3 DNA reads TGCAGTGCTAGAGTCCCCATCGCAGGAAGGGGCGAGGAGCAGTTCTTC. Its protein product is CSARVPIAGRGEEQFF.

This clonotype was seen only a few times. The V gene is TRBV24-1, the J gene TRBJ2-3, with D unresolved. This CDR3 comprises 11 residues. Trimming cost V 9 bases and J 3 bases, with 6 bases left between them. Germline-derived CDR1 and CDR2 are KGHDR and SFDVKD. CDR3: CATHQTDTQYF. The CDR3 nucleotides read TGTGCCACCCATCAGACAGATACGCAGTATTTT.

V gene TRBV4-2 combines with J gene TRBJ2-4, with TRBD1 matching over 7 bases. In germline, CDR1 is LGHNA, CDR2 YNFKEQ. V lost 1 base and J lost 12; bases outside the gene matches: 12. The CDR3 has 15 residues. CDR3 bases: TGTGCCAGCAGCCAAGGGACATCAACTAGGGGGCCTCAGTACTTC. Its protein product is CASSQGTSTRGPQYF.

V is TRBV5-6 and J is TRBJ2-7, with TRBD1 matching over 7 bases. With V trimmed by 5 bases and J by 4 bases, 15 bases remained unmatched. CDR1 SGHDT and CDR2 YYEEEE come from the germline V gene. The CDR3 runs 16 residues. CDR3 protein: CASRDPRDSSDYEQYF. As DNA, the CDR3 is TGTGCCAGCAGGGATCCGAGGGACAGTTCGGATTACGAGCAGTACTTC.

V usage is TRBV11-2 and J usage is TRBJ2-3; TRBD2 matches 16 bases. This CDR3 contains 19 residues. In germline, CDR1 is SGHAT, CDR2 FQNNGV. V lost 5 bases, J lost 7 bases, and 15 bases stayed unmatched. CDR3 protein: CASSPYGTSGGATTNTQYF. The CDR3 DNA is TGTGCCAGCAGCCCCTATGGGACTAGCGGGGGGGCCACGACAAATACGCAGTATTTT.

This clonotype was found a few times. The J gene is TRBJ2-5, the V gene TRBV20-1; TRBD2 is a possible D gene (5 bases). V lost 1 base and J 7 bases, leaving 16 bases between the germline ends. Germline CDR1 and CDR2: DFQATT and SNEGSKA (reference sequence). The CDR3 runs 14 residues. This CDR3 reads CSARVAPTGRTQYF. CDR3 nucleotide sequence: TGCAGTGCTAGAGTAGCGCCGACCGGTCGGACCCAGTACTTC.

This clonotype was found a few times. The CDR3 sequence: CASSSGTGGFDEQFF. CDR3 coding DNA: TGTGCCAGCAGTTCCGGGACAGGGGGATTCGATGAGCAGTTCTTC. The J gene is TRBJ2-1, the V gene TRBV12-3 or TRBV12-4; 11 nucleotides agree with TRBD1. J gave up 8 bases and V 4 bases, and 7 bases lay outside the gene matches. This CDR3 comprises 15 residues.

The V call is TRBV7-6, the J call TRBJ1-2; 8 bases are shared with TRBD1. CDR1 is SGHVS, CDR2 FNYEAQ, per germline. The CDR3 runs to 13 residues. Unmatched junction bases numbered 3, after V lost 5 bases and J lost 4 bases. The DNA for the CDR3 is TGTGCCAGCAGCCCACAGGGGGGCTATGGCTACACCTTC. It yields the protein CASSPQGGYGYTF.

This clonotype has only a few counts. The chain links TRBV10-2 to TRBJ1-1; D is undetermined. The CDR3 is 16 amino acids. Germline values: CDR1 WSHSY, CDR2 SAAADI. Trimming left V 0 bases short and J 1 base short, with 12 bases between. As DNA, the CDR3 is TGCGCCAGCAGTGAGTCGAGGTTTGAGGGGAACACTGAAGCTTTCTTT. Protein: CASSESRFEGNTEAFF.

CDR3 sequence (DNA): TGCGCCAGCAGCTTGAGACAGGGGTTCTACGAGCAGTACTTC. Protein: CASSLRQGFYEQYF. J is TRBJ2-7 and V is TRBV5-1, with 8 bases that match TRBD1. Trimming took 1 base from V and 3 from J; bases not matched to a gene: 3. Germline loops: CDR1 SGHRS, CDR2 YFSETQ. This CDR3 is built from 14 residues. Full variable domain (rest looked up from reference TRBV5-1 and TRBJ2-7): KAGVTQTPRYLIKTRGQQVTLSCSPISGHRSVSWYQQTPGQGLQFLFEYFSETQRNKGNFPGRFSGRQFSNSRSEMNVSTLELGDSALYLCASSLRQGFYEQYFGPGTRLTVT.

This chain uses TRBV29-1 with TRBJ2-1, with D unresolved. CDR1 and CDR2 (germline): SQVTM, ANQGSEA. V lost 6 bases to trimming and J lost 5 bases, with 8 bases between them. The CDR3 has 11 amino acids. CDR3 sequence reads: CSVSVHNEQFF. CDR3 nucleotides: TGCAGCGTCTCTGTCCACAATGAGCAGTTCTTC.

The chain combines TRBV28 with TRBJ1-6; TRBD1 is a possible D gene (5 bases). The germline V gene encodes CDR1 MDHEN and CDR2 SYDVKM. This CDR3 comprises 16 residues. V lost 5 bases, J lost 8 bases, and 19 bases lay in between. CDR3 DNA sequence: TGTGCCAGCAGTCAGGACCCCAGGGCTCCTGATTCACCCCTCCACTTT. This gives the protein CASSQDPRAPDSPLHF.

This clonotype was seen a few times. J is TRBJ2-1 and V is TRBV20-1, with 12 bases matching TRBD2. The CDR3 is 14 residues long. V gave up 5 bases and J gave up 9 bases; unmatched junction bases: 8. The germline CDR1 and CDR2 sequences are DFQATT and SNEGSKA (reference sequence). CDR3 protein: CSASFTSGGTEQFF. As DNA, the CDR3 is TGCAGTGCTTCCTTTACTAGCGGGGGGACTGAGCAGTTCTTC.

This clonotype was observed a handful of times. CDR3 region: CASSEFQNQGYEQYF. In DNA form, the CDR3 reads TGCGCCAGCAGTGAGTTCCAGAATCAGGGCTACGAGCAGTACTTC. J is TRBJ2-7 and V is TRBV10-1; D perhaps matches TRBD1 (5 bases). V lost 1 base and J lost 3, with 13 bases in between. The germline CDR1 and CDR2 sequences are WNHNN and SYGVQD (reference sequence). CDR3 length equals 15 residues.

In its sample, this clonotype was seen a few times. This chain uses TRBV7-2 with TRBJ2-3; D gene ambiguous. V lost 2 bases and J lost 2, with 8 bases in between. The CDR3 is 14 amino acids. CDR1 is SGHTA, CDR2 FQGNSA, per germline. The CDR3, as DNA: TGTGCCAGCAGCTTACGGCAGCTCACAGATACGCAGTATTTT. This codes for CASSLRQLTDTQYF.

This clonotype showed up just a few times. V and J are TRBV29-1 and TRBJ2-2, with D uncertain. The CDR3 length is 14 residues. The germline V and J ends were trimmed by 1 base and 0 bases, with 6 bases remaining between them. Germline V gene data show CDR1 as SQVTM and CDR2 as ANQGSEA. CDR3 sequence: CSVEAAANTGELFF. The CDR3 DNA reads TGCAGCGTTGAAGCCGCGGCGAACACCGGGGAGCTGTTTTTT.

This clonotype was seen repeatedly, ten times or more. The chain is built from TRBV20-1 and TRBJ2-7; D call uncertain. Looked up from germline, CDR1 is DFQATT and CDR2 is SNEGSKA (reference sequence). There are 14 residues in the CDR3. V lost 6 bases and J lost 0, with 15 bases in between. In DNA, the CDR3 is TGCAGTGCCCCTGGAACGCCAACCTCCTACGAGCAGTACTTC. Amino acids: CSAPGTPTSYEQYF.

Only a few counts were recorded for this clonotype. The chain is built from TRBV5-5 and TRBJ2-7; a possible D gene is TRBD2 (5 bases). The germline V and J ends were trimmed by 0 bases and 5 bases, with 9 bases remaining between them. From germline, CDR1 is SGHKS and CDR2 YYEKEE (reference sequence). The CDR3 sequence is 13 residues long. The CDR3: CASSLAWRDEQYF. The DNA for the CDR3 is TGTGCCAGCAGCTTGGCATGGCGGGACGAGCAGTACTTC.

The chain has TRBV18 and TRBJ2-3; D call uncertain. The length of the CDR3 is 15 residues. V gave up 4 bases and J gave up 2 bases, with 13 bases separating them. CDR1 is KGHSH, CDR2 LQKENI, per germline. The CDR3 region is CASSQGGLTTDTQYF. CDR3 DNA sequence: TGTGCCAGCTCACAGGGTGGCCTCACCACAGATACGCAGTATTTT.

Only a few counts were recorded for this clonotype. The CDR3 loop reads CASGTGTGHYEQYF. CDR3 nucleotide sequence: TGCGCCAGCGGCACCGGGACAGGGCACTACGAGCAGTACTTC. The chain combines TRBV10-2 with TRBJ2-7; 9 bases map to TRBD1. The V and J ends lost 8 bases and 3 bases, in that order; junction bases with no gene match: 8. The CDR3 extends over 14 amino acids. Germline V gene lookup returns CDR1 WSHSY and CDR2 SAAADI.

The V call is TRBV5-1, the J call TRBJ1-4, with D unclear. Deletions cut 1 base from V and 0 bases from J, with 4 bases between. This CDR3 is 14 amino acids long. Germline V gene data show CDR1 as SGHRS and CDR2 as YFSETQ. CDR3: CASSLSATNEKLFF. CDR3 nucleotides: TGCGCCAGCAGCTTGTCTGCAACTAATGAAAAACTGTTTTTT.

This chain connects TRBV4-1 to TRBJ2-3; D may be TRBD1 (6 bases). Germline CDR1 is MGHRA and CDR2 is YSYEKL. Trimming left V 3 bases short and J 2 bases short, with 18 bases between. CDR3 size: 17 residues. CDR3 region: CASSQGVLGALTDTQYF. CDR3 bases: TGCGCCAGCAGCCAGGGTGTATTGGGGGCCCTCACAGATACGCAGTATTTT.